The 30 T cell receptor beta chains given below trace back to one sample, sequenced in a study of blood T cell repertoires in COVID-19. Profiled with immunoSEQ multiplex PCR; TCRdb holds only in-frame clones, not every one. The sample lists about 220,000 clones; 70% to 85% were seen once. Input material: PBMCs or T cells enriched from blood (not recorded which). The receptors originated from a woman aged 60-75 years who had recovered from COVID-19.

V gene TRBV5-1 combines with J gene TRBJ2-2; 8 bases map to TRBD2. Germline trimming cut 5 bases from V and 3 bases from J; bases unmatched to any gene: 6. Germline values: CDR1 SGHRS, CDR2 YFSETQ. This CDR3 contains 15 residues. The CDR3 bases are TGCGCCAGCAGTTCCGGGACTAGTTACACCGGGGAGCTGTTTTTT. Translating gives CASSSGTSYTGELFF.

The chain combines TRBV4-3 with TRBJ2-1, with unresolved D. The germline V gene has CDR1 LGHNA and CDR2 YSLEER. Between the trimmed V and J ends, which lost 4 bases and 2 bases, there was a span of 9 bases. This CDR3 is built from 14 residues. CDR3 nucleotide sequence: TGCGCCAGCAGCCGCGATACAGCCTACAATGAGCAGTTCTTC. Protein sequence: CASSRDTAYNEQFF.

The CDR3 sequence: CASSAGRRTEAFF. The CDR3 DNA reads as TGTGCCAGCAGTGCGGGGAGACGCACTGAAGCTTTCTTT. The chain uses TRBV25-1 and TRBJ1-1; no definite D call. CDR1 and CDR2 from the germline V gene are MGHDK and SYGVNS. Trimming shortened V by 4 bases and J by 4 bases, and 10 bases separated the two germline ends. This CDR3 comprises 13 residues.

The genes are TRBV4-1 and TRBJ1-2; D remains ambiguous. Germline V CDR1 and CDR2: MGHRA, YSYEKL. V was cut by 1 base and J by 6 bases, with 18 bases left in between. The length of the CDR3 is 16 residues. CDR3 sequence: CASSQGTSRDWDGYTF. The CDR3 DNA reads TGCGCCAGCAGCCAAGGCACCTCCCGGGATTGGGATGGCTACACCTTC.

This clone was picked up a small number of times. The J gene is TRBJ1-1, the V gene TRBV11-2, with no clear D. Germline CDR1 is SGHAT and CDR2 is FQNNGV. V was cut by 6 bases and J by 0 bases, with 8 bases left in between. The CDR3 is 13 amino acids. The CDR3 protein is CASRNHMNTEAFF. CDR3 nucleotides: TGTGCCAGCAGGAATCACATGAACACTGAAGCTTTCTTT.

The chain recombines TRBV7-2 with TRBJ2-1, with 7 bases identical to TRBD2. Germline trimming cut 8 bases from V and 6 bases from J; bases unmatched to any gene: 7. CDR3 size: 13 residues. Germline lookup yields CDR1 SGHTA and CDR2 FQGNSA. CDR3: CASSAGTINEQFF. In DNA, the CDR3 is TGTGCCAGCTCAGCCGGGACTATCAATGAGCAGTTCTTC.

The chain recombines TRBV13 with TRBJ2-1, with 10 bases matching TRBD1. The CDR3 runs to 16 residues. The J segment lost 7 bases and the V segment lost 5 bases, leaving 11 bases of the junction unmatched. CDR1 is PRHDT and CDR2 is FYEKMQ in the germline V gene (reference sequence). The CDR3 DNA reads TGTGCCAGCAGCCCAGCCGGGACAGGGGATTGGAATGAGCAGTTCTTC. This gives the protein CASSPAGTGDWNEQFF.

V usage is TRBV5-1 and J usage is TRBJ2-2; a weak D match, TRBD2 (6 bases). Germline-derived CDR1 and CDR2 are SGHRS and YFSETQ. V lost 0 bases and J 0 bases, leaving 9 bases between the germline ends. The CDR3 totals 16 residues. The chain's CDR3 is CASSLGGGTNTGELFF. The CDR3 DNA reads TGCGCCAGCAGCTTGGGAGGAGGGACGAACACCGGGGAGCTGTTTTTT.

The chain couples TRBV12-5 to TRBJ1-4; TRBD1 might be the D (5 bases). Germline CDR1 and CDR2: LGHNT and FRNRAP. Trimming stripped 5 bases from V and 8 bases from J, with 15 bases between. This CDR3 comprises 14 residues. The CDR3 reads CASGRSTEIEKLFF. CDR3 DNA: TGTGCTAGTGGTCGCTCGACAGAAATCGAAAAACTGTTTTTT.

The chain joins TRBV10-1 to TRBJ1-1; D gene uncertain. CDR3 length: 14 residues. Germline V lookup: CDR1 WNHNN, CDR2 SYGVQD (reference sequence). Trimming stripped 6 bases from V and 1 base from J, with 12 bases between. DNA for the CDR3: TGCGCCAGCAGGGAGCGGGTTTCGAACACTGAAGCTTTCTTT. It is translated as CASRERVSNTEAFF.

The CDR3 region has the DNA TGCGCCAGCAGCCAAGATCTAGCGGGGGGAGCCTACAATGAGCAGTTCTTC. Translated: CASSQDLAGGAYNEQFF. The V call is TRBV4-3, the J call TRBJ2-1; 11 positions match TRBD2. The germline V gene has CDR1 LGHNA and CDR2 YSLEER. The ends lost 0 bases at V and 2 bases at J; junction bases unmatched: 3. CDR3 size: 17 residues.

The rearrangement uses TRBV7-8 and TRBJ1-6, with D possibly being TRBD1 (5 bases). Germline CDR1 is SGHVS and CDR2 is FQNEAQ. The CDR3 runs 16 residues. The ends were cut back, 5 bases at V and 0 bases at J, with 11 bases in the middle. CDR3 DNA sequence: TGTGCCAGCAGCCCGCACAGGAGCTCCTATAATTCACCCCTCCACTTT. Translating it yields CASSPHRSSYNSPLHF.

This clone came up a few times. Other DNA sequences of this sample code for an identical CDR3. This rearrangement joins TRBV18 to TRBJ1-1, with D possibly TRBD1 on 6 matching bases. CDR1 KGHSH and CDR2 LQKENI come from the germline V gene. This CDR3 is 13 amino acids long. V gave up 6 bases and J gave up 0 bases, with 8 bases separating them. The CDR3: CASSRGVNTEAFF. CDR3 DNA sequence: TGTGCCAGCTCCAGGGGAGTGAACACTGAAGCTTTCTTT.

The chain employs TRBV28 and TRBJ1-2; D gene uncertain. This CDR3 contains 14 residues. CDR1 is MDHEN, CDR2 SYDVKM, per germline. V was clipped by 5 bases and J by 4 bases, with 14 bases between them. The CDR3, as DNA: TGTGCCAGCAGTCTCAGAGCAGGTACCTATGGCTACACCTTC. It codes for CASSLRAGTYGYTF.

The rearrangement joins TRBV10-1 to TRBJ2-5; possibly TRBD1 for D (5 bases). CDR1 is WNHNN and CDR2 is SYGVQD in the germline V gene (reference sequence). The CDR3 has 15 amino acids. V shed 4 bases and J shed 4 bases, with 16 bases lying between them. The CDR3: CASSASQERGETQYF. As DNA, the CDR3 is TGCGCCAGCAGTGCCTCTCAGGAAAGGGGAGAGACCCAGTACTTC.

The gene calls are TRBV5-1 and TRBJ2-3; 7 positions match TRBD2. Trimming cost V 0 bases and J 4 bases; bases outside gene matches: 8. The germline CDR1 and CDR2 sequences are SGHRS and YFSETQ. The CDR3 is made up of 16 amino acids. The CDR3 protein is CASSLGGSARADTQYF. The DNA for the CDR3 is TGCGCCAGCAGCTTGGGCGGGAGCGCCCGCGCAGATACGCAGTATTTT.

The chain uses TRBV18 and TRBJ2-1; TRBD2 agrees at 8 bases. CDR3 length equals 17 residues. V trimming: 0 bases; J trimming: 4 bases; junction bases outside the gene matches: 8. The germline gives CDR1 KGHSH, CDR2 LQKENI. The CDR3 spells CASSPPPGGGTYNEQFF. The CDR3 DNA sequence: TGTGCCAGCTCACCACCCCCGGGGGGGGGAACATACAATGAGCAGTTCTTC.

V usage is TRBV7-2 and J usage is TRBJ2-7, with 10 bases aligning to TRBD2. This CDR3 spans 15 amino acids. V lost 3 bases, J lost 5 bases, and 7 bases stayed unmatched. CDR1 is SGHTA, CDR2 FQGNSA, per germline. The CDR3 bases are TGTGCCAGCAGCTTTTCGTCTAGCGGGAGCCACGAGCAGTACTTC. It is translated as CASSFSSSGSHEQYF.

V gene TRBV5-4 combines with J gene TRBJ1-2; TRBD1 is a possible D gene (6 bases). Germline CDR1 SGHNT, CDR2 YYREEE (reference sequence). Trimming took 3 bases from V and 4 from J, leaving 16 bases between them. This CDR3 spans 15 amino acids. The CDR3 region is CASSYPGTRTYGYTF. The CDR3 DNA follows: TGTGCCAGCAGCTACCCCGGGACAAGGACCTATGGCTACACCTTC. The variable domain in full, completed from reference TRBV5-4 and TRBJ1-2, reads ETGVTQSPTHLIKTRGQQVTLRCSSQSGHNTVSWYQQALGQGPQFIFQYYREEENGRGNFPPRFSGLQFPNYSSELNVNALELDDSALYLCASSYPGTRTYGYTFGSGTRLTVV.

V usage is TRBV4-2 and J usage is TRBJ2-7; no definite D call. Trimming took 1 base from V and 3 from J, leaving 10 bases between them. The V gene's germline CDR1 is LGHNA and CDR2 YNFKEQ. CDR3 length: 14 amino acids. The CDR3, as DNA: TGTGCCAGCAGCCAAGGAGGAGTTGTCTACGAGCAGTACTTC. It codes for CASSQGGVVYEQYF.

The table lists this clone with a count of one. The chain combines TRBV13 with TRBJ1-2, with 7 nucleotides matching TRBD1. The CDR3 totals 15 residues. V gave up 6 bases and J gave up 1 base; unmatched junction bases: 8. Germline V gene data show CDR1 as PRHDT and CDR2 as FYEKMQ (reference sequence). The CDR3 sequence is CASSVRTGFNYGYTF. CDR3 DNA sequence: TGTGCCAGCAGTGTTCGGACAGGTTTTAACTATGGCTACACCTTC.

This CDR3 is CASSRGGPADTQYF. CDR3 in DNA: TGTGCCAGCAGTCGGGGGGGCCCGGCAGATACGCAGTATTTT. The chain carries TRBV6-2 or TRBV6-3 and TRBJ2-3; 8 bases match TRBD2. The CDR3 covers 14 residues. V lost 5 bases, J lost 4 bases, and 5 bases stayed unmatched. Germline V gene data show CDR1 as MNHEY and CDR2 as SVGEGT.

The chain links TRBV7-2 to TRBJ1-4, with TRBD1 matching 8 bases. CDR3 length: 15 residues. The V segment lost 5 bases and the J segment 8 bases; nucleotides outside the gene matches: 10. The V gene's germline CDR1 is SGHTA and CDR2 FQGNSA. The CDR3 DNA reads TGTGCCAGCAGCGACCAGGACAGGGATAGAGAAAAACTGTTTTTT. Translating it yields CASSDQDRDREKLFF.

The chain carries TRBV7-2 and TRBJ2-7; 9 bases align to TRBD1. Germline CDR1 SGHTA, CDR2 FQGNSA. This CDR3 comprises 15 residues. With 3 bases clipped from V and 3 bases from J, the junction kept 6 bases outside the gene matches. This chain's CDR3 is CASSFMTGGGYEQYF. The CDR3 DNA follows: TGTGCCAGCAGCTTCATGACAGGGGGGGGCTACGAGCAGTACTTC.

This clone was counted a few times. This rearrangement joins TRBV29-1 to TRBJ1-2, with TRBD1 as a possible D gene (5 bases). V was clipped by 5 bases and J by 1 base, with 8 bases between them. This CDR3 is built from 12 residues. Germline lookup yields CDR1 SQVTM and CDR2 ANQGSEA. This chain's CDR3 is CSVMTVNYGYTF. The CDR3 DNA reads as TGCAGCGTTATGACAGTTAACTATGGCTACACCTTC.

The chain joins TRBV9 to TRBJ1-4; TRBD1 is a possible D gene (5 bases). With 4 bases removed from V and 4 bases from J, the gap between germline ends came to 14 bases. The germline V gene encodes CDR1 SGDLS and CDR2 YYNGEE. CDR3 length: 15 amino acids. DNA for the CDR3: TGTGCCAGCAGCCCCCCGGGGGGGGTTAATGAAAAACTGTTTTTT. Its protein product is CASSPPGGVNEKLFF.

The genes are TRBV5-1 and TRBJ2-1, with a tentative D call TRBD2 (5 bases). V was shortened by 4 bases and J by 2 bases, with 10 bases between the two germline ends. CDR3 length: 14 amino acids. Germline assignment: CDR1 SGHRS and CDR2 YFSETQ. The CDR3 DNA sequence: TGCGCCAGCAGCGCGACCGGGACCTACAATGAGCAGTTCTTC. Encoded protein: CASSATGTYNEQFF.

The chain uses TRBV27 and TRBJ2-2; D ambiguous. The CDR3 runs to 14 residues. From germline, CDR1 is MNHEY and CDR2 SMNVEV (reference sequence). V was trimmed by 6 bases and J by 4 bases, leaving 12 bases between them. As DNA, the CDR3 is TGTGCCAGCAGCCCTCACATTATCACCGGGGAGCTGTTTTTT. Translated, it gives CASSPHIITGELFF.

A single count supports this clone. This chain uses TRBV28 with TRBJ2-3; no clear D gene. Between the trimmed V and J ends, which lost 7 bases and 2 bases, there was a span of 13 bases. This CDR3 is built from 14 residues. Germline loops: CDR1 MDHEN, CDR2 SYDVKM. CDR3 nucleotide sequence: TGTGCCAGCAATCCTTTGAGTTACACAGATACGCAGTATTTT. It translates to CASNPLSYTDTQYF.

The rearrangement links TRBV12-5 to TRBJ1-1; TRBD1 is a possible D gene (5 bases). Germline assignment: CDR1 LGHNT and CDR2 FRNRAP. This CDR3 is 15 amino acids long. The V end was cut by 4 bases, the J end by 5 bases, with 17 bases between. For the CDR3, the DNA is TGTGCTAGTGGTTCCACCGGGACGGGGGGTACTGAAGCTTTCTTT. Its translation: CASGSTGTGGTEAFF.